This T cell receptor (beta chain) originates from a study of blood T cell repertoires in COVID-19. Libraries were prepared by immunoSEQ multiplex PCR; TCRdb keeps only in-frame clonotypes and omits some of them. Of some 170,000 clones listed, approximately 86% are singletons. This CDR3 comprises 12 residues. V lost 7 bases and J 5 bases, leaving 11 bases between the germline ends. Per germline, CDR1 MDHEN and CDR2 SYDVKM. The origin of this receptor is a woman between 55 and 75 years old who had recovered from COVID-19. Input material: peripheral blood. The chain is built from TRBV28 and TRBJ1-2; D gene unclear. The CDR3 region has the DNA TGTGCCAGCACCGCGGGAGAATATGGCTACACCTTC. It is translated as CASTAGEYGYTF.